A single sample is the source of the 9 T cell receptor beta chains below, sequenced in a study of blood T cell repertoires in COVID-19. Repertoires were generated with immunoSEQ multiplex PCR, while TCRdb's copy carries only in-frame clones and drops some. Of 110,000 to 150,000 clones listed, around 83% are singletons. Sequencing was performed on peripheral blood. Receptor source: a woman of 80 years or more with acute or convalescent COVID-19.

The chain couples TRBV7-9 to TRBJ2-5; D may be TRBD1 (6 bases). V lost 4 bases and J lost 9, with 9 bases in between. In germline, CDR1 is SEHNR, CDR2 FQNEAQ (reference sequence). CDR3 length equals 11 residues. CDR3 sequence: CASSSGEPQYF. In DNA form, the CDR3 reads TGTGCCAGCAGCTCAGGGGAGCCCCAGTACTTC.

The rearrangement joins TRBV7-2 to TRBJ1-1; a weak D match, TRBD1 (5 bases). The CDR3 is 12 amino acids. V was shortened by 6 bases and J by 5 bases, with 10 bases between the two germline ends. CDR1 and CDR2 (germline): SGHTA, FQGNSA. CDR3 region: CASRPGWTEAFF. The CDR3 nucleotides read TGTGCCAGCAGGCCAGGGTGGACTGAAGCTTTCTTT.

This clone has only one observation. The chain uses TRBV9 and TRBJ1-1; D is unresolved. V was pared by 4 bases and J by 1 base, with 5 bases between. The CDR3 is made up of 12 amino acids. Germline V lookup: CDR1 SGDLS, CDR2 YYNGEE. In DNA, the CDR3 is TGTGCCAGCAGCCAGGAGAACACTGAAGCTTTCTTT. Its translation: CASSQENTEAFF.

The V and J genes are TRBV5-1 and TRBJ2-1; no definite D call. Germline V gene sequence: CDR1 SGHRS, CDR2 YFSETQ. The CDR3 loop spans 12 amino acids. With 1 base removed from V and 6 bases from J, the gap between germline ends came to 5 bases. The CDR3 coding sequence is TGCGCCAGCAGCTTGACCAGCAATGAGCAGTTCTTC. Its translation: CASSLTSNEQFF.

The chain joins TRBV19 to TRBJ2-3, with 8 positions matching TRBD2. Trimming removed 3 bases from V and 2 bases from J; junction bases left unmatched: 7. Germline V gene data show CDR1 as LNHDA and CDR2 as SQIVND (reference sequence). The length of the CDR3 is 16 residues. CDR3 sequence reads: CASSIRAGVPTDTQYF. The CDR3 DNA is TGTGCCAGTAGTATTAGAGCGGGAGTTCCCACAGATACGCAGTATTTT.

The rearrangement joins TRBV6-2 or TRBV6-3 to TRBJ2-7; 10 bases align to TRBD2. Germline assignment: CDR1 MNHEY and CDR2 SVGEGT. Trimming removed 6 bases from V and 0 bases from J; junction bases left unmatched: 2. The CDR3 has 14 residues. This CDR3 is CASRPSGGSYEQYF. The CDR3 nucleotides are TGTGCCAGCAGGCCTAGCGGGGGCTCCTACGAGCAGTACTTC.

The rearrangement uses TRBV7-8 and TRBJ1-5; a possible D gene is TRBD1 (6 bases). There are 15 residues in the CDR3. Trimming left V 1 base short and J 4 bases short, with 11 bases between. CDR1 is SGHVS, CDR2 FQNEAQ, per germline. The CDR3: CASSLDREVNQPQHF. The CDR3 DNA is TGTGCCAGCAGCTTAGACAGGGAAGTGAATCAGCCCCAGCATTTT.

This clone has only one observation. This sequence joins TRBV5-1 and TRBJ2-5; 9 nucleotides match TRBD1. The CDR3 loop spans 16 amino acids. Trimming cost V 1 base and J 2 bases; bases outside gene matches: 6. Germline CDR1 SGHRS, CDR2 YFSETQ. CDR3 sequence: CASSLYRGHSQETQYF. The CDR3 region has the DNA TGCGCCAGCAGCTTGTACAGGGGGCATTCGCAAGAGACCCAGTACTTC. Looking up the rest from reference TRBV5-1 and TRBJ2-5 gives the full variable domain: KAGVTQTPRYLIKTRGQQVTLSCSPISGHRSVSWYQQTPGQGLQFLFEYFSETQRNKGNFPGRFSGRQFSNSRSEMNVSTLELGDSALYLCASSLYRGHSQETQYFGPGTRLLVL.

This chain connects TRBV19 to TRBJ2-7; the D gene is possibly TRBD1 (5 bases). The CDR3 has 15 residues. Germline-derived CDR1 and CDR2 are LNHDA and SQIVND (reference sequence). V was clipped by 1 base and J by 0 bases, with 10 bases between them. CDR3 sequence: CASSIGVRASYEQYF. CDR3 bases: TGTGCCAGTAGTATAGGGGTCAGGGCCTCCTACGAGCAGTACTTC.